This T cell receptor (beta chain) was sequenced in a study of cytomegalovirus exposure and HLA in healthy donors. This clone was seen once. Antigen specificity is unknown. Primers for the PCR totalled 60 Vbeta and 13 Jbeta. Study processing details: Counted up in a later analysis, unique TCR beta chains came to roughly 80 million, with about 9.9 million shared. Sequencing was performed with immunoSEQ multiplex PCR; in TCRdb, only in-frame clones are kept and a portion is missing. That table supplies the V and J calls and clone size; D and trimming were determined from the DNA. The sample carries fewer than 250,000 clones, roughly 74% recorded once. The study, taken as a whole, reports: Researchers reported in a later analysis that common viral pathogens appeared linked to several top clusters.

The clonotype originates from a woman in her twenties or thirties in good health and CMV-seropositive. Sequenced input: PBMCs.

The CDR3 bases are TGTGCCAGCCGAGAGGTGAACACTGAAGCTTTCTTT. It yields the protein CASREVNTEAFF. The chain employs TRBV6-5 and TRBJ1-1, with no clear D. The CDR3 totals 12 residues. The V and J ends lost 8 bases and 0 bases respectively, with 7 bases between them. CDR1 and CDR2 from the germline V gene are MNHEY and SVGAGI.